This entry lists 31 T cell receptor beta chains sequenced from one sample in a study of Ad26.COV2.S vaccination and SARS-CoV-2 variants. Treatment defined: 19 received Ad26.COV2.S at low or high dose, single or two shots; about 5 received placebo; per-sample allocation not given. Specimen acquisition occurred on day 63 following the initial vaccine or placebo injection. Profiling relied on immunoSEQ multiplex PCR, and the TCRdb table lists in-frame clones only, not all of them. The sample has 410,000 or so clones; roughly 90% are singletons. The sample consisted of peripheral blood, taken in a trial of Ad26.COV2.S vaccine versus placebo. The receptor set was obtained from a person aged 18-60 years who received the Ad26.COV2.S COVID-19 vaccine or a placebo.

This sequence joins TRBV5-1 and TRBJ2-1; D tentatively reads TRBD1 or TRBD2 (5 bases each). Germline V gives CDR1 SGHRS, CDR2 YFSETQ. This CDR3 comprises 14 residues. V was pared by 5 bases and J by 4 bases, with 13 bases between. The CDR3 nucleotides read TGCGCCAGCAGGGGACCGGGACGGTACAATGAGCAGTTCTTC. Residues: CASRGPGRYNEQFF.

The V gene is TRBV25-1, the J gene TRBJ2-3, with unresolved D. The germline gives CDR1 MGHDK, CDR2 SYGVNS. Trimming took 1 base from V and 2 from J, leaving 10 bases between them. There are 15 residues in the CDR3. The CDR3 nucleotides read TGTGCCAGCAGTGAATTGGGCAGTCACACAGATACGCAGTATTTT. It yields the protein CASSELGSHTDTQYF.

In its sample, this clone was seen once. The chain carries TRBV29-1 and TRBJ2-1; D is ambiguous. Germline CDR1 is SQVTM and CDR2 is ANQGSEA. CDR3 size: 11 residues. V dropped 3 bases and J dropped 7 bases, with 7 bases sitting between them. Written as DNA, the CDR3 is TGCAGCGTTGATAGGCAGAATGAGCAGTTCTTC. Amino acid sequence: CSVDRQNEQFF.

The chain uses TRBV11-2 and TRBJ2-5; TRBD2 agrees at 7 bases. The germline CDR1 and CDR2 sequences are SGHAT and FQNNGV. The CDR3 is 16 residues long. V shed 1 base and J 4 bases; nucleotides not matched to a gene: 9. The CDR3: CASSLVALAEVETQYF. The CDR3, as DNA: TGTGCCAGCAGCTTAGTCGCTCTAGCGGAAGTAGAGACCCAGTACTTC.

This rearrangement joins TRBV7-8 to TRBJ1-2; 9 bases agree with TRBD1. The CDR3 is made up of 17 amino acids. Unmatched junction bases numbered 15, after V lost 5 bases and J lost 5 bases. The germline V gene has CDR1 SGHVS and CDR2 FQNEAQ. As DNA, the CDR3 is TGTGCCAGCAGCGTTGGGACAGGGACCCTCAAGGGGTATGGCTACACCTTC. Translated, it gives CASSVGTGTLKGYGYTF.

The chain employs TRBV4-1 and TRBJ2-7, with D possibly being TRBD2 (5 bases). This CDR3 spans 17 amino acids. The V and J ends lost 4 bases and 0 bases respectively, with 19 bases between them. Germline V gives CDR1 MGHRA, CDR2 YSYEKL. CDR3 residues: CASSRLPVSGSSYEQYF. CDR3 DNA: TGCGCCAGCAGCCGCCTCCCTGTAAGCGGTAGCTCCTACGAGCAGTACTTC.

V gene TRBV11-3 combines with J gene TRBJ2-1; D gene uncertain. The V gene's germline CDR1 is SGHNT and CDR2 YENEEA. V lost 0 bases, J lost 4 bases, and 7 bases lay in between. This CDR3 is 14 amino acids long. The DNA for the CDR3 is TGTGCCAGCAGCTTAGATGGCGGATACAATGAGCAGTTCTTC. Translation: CASSLDGGYNEQFF.

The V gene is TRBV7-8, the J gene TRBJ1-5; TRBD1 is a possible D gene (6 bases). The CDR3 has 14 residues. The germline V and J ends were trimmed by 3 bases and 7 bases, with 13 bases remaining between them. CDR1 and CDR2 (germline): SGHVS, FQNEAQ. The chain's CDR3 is CASSFGRGKQPQHF. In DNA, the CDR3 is TGTGCCAGCAGCTTTGGGAGGGGGAAGCAGCCCCAGCATTTT.

The DNA of the CDR3 is TGTGCCAGCAGCCAACGGGGTTACGAGCAGTACTTC. This encodes CASSQRGYEQYF. The V call is TRBV3-1 (or the pseudogene TRBV3-2), the J call TRBJ2-7; TRBD2 might be the D (5 bases). The CDR3 contains 12 residues. V shed 2 bases and J shed 4 bases, with 6 bases lying between them. Per germline, CDR1 LGHDT and CDR2 YNNKEL (reference sequence).

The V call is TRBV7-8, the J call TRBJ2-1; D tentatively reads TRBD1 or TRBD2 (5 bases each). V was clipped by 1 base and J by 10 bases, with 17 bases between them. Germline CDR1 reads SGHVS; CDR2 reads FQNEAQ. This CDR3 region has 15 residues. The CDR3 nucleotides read TGTGCCAGCAGCTTAGACCCCGGGACCCTTGGCGAGCAGTTCTTC. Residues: CASSLDPGTLGEQFF.

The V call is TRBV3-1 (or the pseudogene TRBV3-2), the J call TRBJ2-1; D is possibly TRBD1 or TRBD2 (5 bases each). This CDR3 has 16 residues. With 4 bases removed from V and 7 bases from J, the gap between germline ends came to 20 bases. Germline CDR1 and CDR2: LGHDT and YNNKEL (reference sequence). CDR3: CASSPVGVSRDNEQFF. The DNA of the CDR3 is TGTGCCAGCAGCCCTGTAGGGGTGTCTCGGGATAATGAGCAGTTCTTC.

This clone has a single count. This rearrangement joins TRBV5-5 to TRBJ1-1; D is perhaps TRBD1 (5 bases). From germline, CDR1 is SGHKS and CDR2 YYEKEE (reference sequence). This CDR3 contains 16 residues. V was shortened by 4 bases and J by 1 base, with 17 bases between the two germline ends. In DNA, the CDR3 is TGTGCCAGCAGCCCACCTCGGGGCTTTGCGAACACTGAAGCTTTCTTT. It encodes CASSPPRGFANTEAFF.

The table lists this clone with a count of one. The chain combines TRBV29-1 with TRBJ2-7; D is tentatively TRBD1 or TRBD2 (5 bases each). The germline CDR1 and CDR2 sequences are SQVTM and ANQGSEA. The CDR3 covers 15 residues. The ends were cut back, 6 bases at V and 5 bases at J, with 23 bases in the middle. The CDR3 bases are TGCAGCGTGGGCCCTTCCGGGGCGAGGATGGACGAGCAGTACTTC. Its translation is CSVGPSGARMDEQYF.

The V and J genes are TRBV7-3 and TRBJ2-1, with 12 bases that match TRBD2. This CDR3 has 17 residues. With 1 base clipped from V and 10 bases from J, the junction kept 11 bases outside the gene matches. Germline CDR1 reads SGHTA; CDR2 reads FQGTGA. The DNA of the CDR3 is TGTGCCAGCAGCTTAATCCCGACTAGCGGGAGCCTAGGGGAGCAGTTCTTC. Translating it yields CASSLIPTSGSLGEQFF.

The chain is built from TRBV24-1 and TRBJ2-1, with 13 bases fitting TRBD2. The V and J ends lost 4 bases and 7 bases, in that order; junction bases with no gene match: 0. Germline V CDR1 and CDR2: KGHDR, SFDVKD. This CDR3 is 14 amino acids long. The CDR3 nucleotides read TGTGCCACCAGTGAGGGACTAGCGGGGAATGAGCAGTTCTTC. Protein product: CATSEGLAGNEQFF.

DNA for the CDR3: TGCGCCAGCAGCTTAAGTCCGGGCCGAAGCACAGATACGCAGTATTTT. It specifies CASSLSPGRSTDTQYF. This sequence joins TRBV5-1 and TRBJ2-3; D not certain. With 2 bases removed from V and 0 bases from J, the gap between germline ends came to 13 bases. Germline V gene lookup returns CDR1 SGHRS and CDR2 YFSETQ. This CDR3 has 16 residues.

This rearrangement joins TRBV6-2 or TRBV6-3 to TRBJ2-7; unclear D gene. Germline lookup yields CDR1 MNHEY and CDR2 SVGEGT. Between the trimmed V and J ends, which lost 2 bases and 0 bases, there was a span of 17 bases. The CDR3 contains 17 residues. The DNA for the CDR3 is TGTGCCAGCAGTTACGGTACGGTTGTGGTAGACTCCTACGAGCAGTACTTC. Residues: CASSYGTVVVDSYEQYF.

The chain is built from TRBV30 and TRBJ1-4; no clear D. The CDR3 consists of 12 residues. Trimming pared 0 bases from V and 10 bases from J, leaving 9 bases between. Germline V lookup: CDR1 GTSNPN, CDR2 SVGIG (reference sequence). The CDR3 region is CAWSVQFGKLFF. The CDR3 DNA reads TGTGCCTGGAGTGTACAGTTCGGAAAACTGTTTTTT.

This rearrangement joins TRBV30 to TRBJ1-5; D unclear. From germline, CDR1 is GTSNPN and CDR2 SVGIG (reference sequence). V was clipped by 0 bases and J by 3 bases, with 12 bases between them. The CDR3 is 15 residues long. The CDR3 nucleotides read TGTGCCTGGAGTGTAAGAGGCAGTACCAATCAGCCCCAGCATTTT. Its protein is CAWSVRGSTNQPQHF.

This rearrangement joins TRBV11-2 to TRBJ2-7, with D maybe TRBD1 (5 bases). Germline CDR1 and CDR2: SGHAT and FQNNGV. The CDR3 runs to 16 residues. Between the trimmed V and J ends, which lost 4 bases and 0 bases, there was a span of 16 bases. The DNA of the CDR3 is TGTGCCAGCAGCTCTCATCAGATGACAGTCTCCTACGAGCAGTACTTC. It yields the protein CASSSHQMTVSYEQYF.

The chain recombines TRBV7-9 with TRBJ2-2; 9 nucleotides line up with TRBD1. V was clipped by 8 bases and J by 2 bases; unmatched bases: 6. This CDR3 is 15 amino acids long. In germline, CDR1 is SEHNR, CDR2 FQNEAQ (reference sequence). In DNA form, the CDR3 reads TGTGCCAGCGATCGGGGACAGGGCAACACCGGGGAGCTGTTTTTT. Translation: CASDRGQGNTGELFF.

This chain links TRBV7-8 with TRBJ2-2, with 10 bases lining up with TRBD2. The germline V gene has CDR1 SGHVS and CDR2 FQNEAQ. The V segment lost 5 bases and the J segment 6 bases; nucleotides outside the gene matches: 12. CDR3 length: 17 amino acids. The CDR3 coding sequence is TGTGCCAGCAGCCCGGGCGGAGCGGGAGGGTTAGCCGGGGAGCTGTTTTTT. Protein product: CASSPGGAGGLAGELFF.

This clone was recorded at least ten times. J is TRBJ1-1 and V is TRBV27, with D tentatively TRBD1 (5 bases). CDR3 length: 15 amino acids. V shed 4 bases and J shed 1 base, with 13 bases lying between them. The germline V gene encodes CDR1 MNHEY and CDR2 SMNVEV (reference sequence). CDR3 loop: CASSSGLTGNTEAFF. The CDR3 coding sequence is TGTGCCAGCAGTTCGGGTCTCACAGGGAACACTGAAGCTTTCTTT.

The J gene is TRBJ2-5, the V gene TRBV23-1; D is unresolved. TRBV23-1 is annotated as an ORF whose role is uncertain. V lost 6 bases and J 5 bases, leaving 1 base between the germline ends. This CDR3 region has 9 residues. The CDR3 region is CASRETQYF. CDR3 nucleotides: TGCGCCAGCAGGGAGACCCAGTACTTC.

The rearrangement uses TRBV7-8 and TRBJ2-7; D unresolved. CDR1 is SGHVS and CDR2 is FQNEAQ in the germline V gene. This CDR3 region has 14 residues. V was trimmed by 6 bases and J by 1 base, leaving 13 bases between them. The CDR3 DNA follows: TGTGCCAGCAGGGCAGGCCCTACGTCCTACGAGCAGTACTTC. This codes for CASRAGPTSYEQYF. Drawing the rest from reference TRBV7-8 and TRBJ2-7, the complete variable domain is GAGVSQSPRYKVAKRGQDVALRCDPISGHVSLFWYQQALGQGPEFLTYFQNEAQLDKSGLPSDRFFAERPEGSVSTLKIQRTQQEDSAVYLCASRAGPTSYEQYFGPGTRLTVT.

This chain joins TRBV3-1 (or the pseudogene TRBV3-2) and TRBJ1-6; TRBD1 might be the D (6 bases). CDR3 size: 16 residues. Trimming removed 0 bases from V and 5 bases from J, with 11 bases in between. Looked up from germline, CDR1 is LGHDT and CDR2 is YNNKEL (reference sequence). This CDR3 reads CASSQESRGNNSPLHF. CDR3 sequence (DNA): TGTGCCAGCAGCCAAGAGAGCAGGGGTAATAATTCACCCCTCCACTTT.

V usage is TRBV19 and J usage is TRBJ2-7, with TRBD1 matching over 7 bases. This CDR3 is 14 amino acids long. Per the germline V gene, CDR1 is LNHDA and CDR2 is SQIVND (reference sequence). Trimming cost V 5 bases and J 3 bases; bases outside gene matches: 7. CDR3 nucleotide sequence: TGTGCCAGTAGTCAAGAGGGGACAGTCTACGAGCAGTACTTC. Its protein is CASSQEGTVYEQYF.

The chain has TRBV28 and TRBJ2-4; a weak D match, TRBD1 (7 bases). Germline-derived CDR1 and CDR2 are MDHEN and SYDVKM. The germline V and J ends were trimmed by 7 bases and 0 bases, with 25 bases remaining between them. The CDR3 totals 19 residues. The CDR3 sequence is CASTRDRLGGLLAKNIQYF. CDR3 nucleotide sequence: TGTGCCAGCACCAGGGACAGACTAGGGGGCCTGTTAGCCAAAAACATTCAGTACTTC. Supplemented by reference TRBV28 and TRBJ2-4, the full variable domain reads DVKVTQSSRYLVKRTGEKVFLECVQDMDHENMFWYRQDPGLGLRLIYFSYDVKMKEKGDIPEGYSVSREKKERFSLILESASTNQTSMYLCASTRDRLGGLLAKNIQYFGAGTRLSVL.

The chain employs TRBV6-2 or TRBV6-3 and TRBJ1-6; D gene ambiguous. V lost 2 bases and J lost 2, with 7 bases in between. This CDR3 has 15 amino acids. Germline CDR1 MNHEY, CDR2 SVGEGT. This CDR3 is CASSYHSAYNSPLHF. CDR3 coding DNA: TGTGCCAGCAGTTACCATAGCGCCTATAATTCACCCCTCCACTTT.

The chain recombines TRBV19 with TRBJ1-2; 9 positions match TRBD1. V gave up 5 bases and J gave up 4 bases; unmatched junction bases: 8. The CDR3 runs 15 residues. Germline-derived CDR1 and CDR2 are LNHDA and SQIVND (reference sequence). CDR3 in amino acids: CASSPRDRDGYGYTF. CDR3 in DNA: TGTGCCAGTAGTCCTCGGGACAGGGACGGCTATGGCTACACCTTC.

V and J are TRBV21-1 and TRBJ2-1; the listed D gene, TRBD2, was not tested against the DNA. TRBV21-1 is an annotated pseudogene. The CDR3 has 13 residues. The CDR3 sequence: CASSRASGRVGIF. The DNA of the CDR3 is TGTGCCAGCAGCAGGGCTAGCGGGAGGGTAGGCATCTTC.